This T cell receptor (beta chain) was retrieved from a study of regulatory T cells in long-lasting Graves disease. Study summary: Antithyroid drug intake by newly diagnosed Graves' patients had lasted under 3 months.

Time point noted: newly diagnosed GD, antithyroid drugs for less than 3 months. The authors made the TCR library using RNA they extracted from PBMCs. Of note for this clonotype: A much larger clone is a single base away; this may be a read error.

Investigators prepared the TCR beta libraries by applying iRepertoire HTBI primers and Arm-PCR of CDR3 regions. MiXCR, applied by TCRdb to the multiplex PCR reads, yields one record per CDR3 protein. The sample yields 350,000 to 500,000 distinct CDR3 sequences, about 17% seen once. CDR1 KGHDR and CDR2 SFDVKD come from the germline V gene. There are 17 residues in the CDR3. These data also formed part of another study, on T cells in Graves' hyperthyroidism and ophthalmopathy. This second report adds: Diagnoses rested on clinical symptoms, serum thyroxine and TRAb, thyroid ultrasound and orbital computed tomography. The HTBI primer set was used in a first-round RT-PCR of the TCR CDR3.

The V call is TRBV24-1, the J call TRBJ2-1; 9 nucleotides align to TRBD1. The specimen comprised peripheral blood mononuclear cells (PBMCs), sampled at new diagnosis, from a patient treated with antithyroid drugs. This clonotype was sampled from a woman aged 18-29 years with Graves disease. The CDR3 bases are TGTGCCACCAGTGATTTGGGGGCGGGACAGGGCCCCAATGGGCAGTTCTTC. Its translation is CATSDLGAGQGPNGQFF.